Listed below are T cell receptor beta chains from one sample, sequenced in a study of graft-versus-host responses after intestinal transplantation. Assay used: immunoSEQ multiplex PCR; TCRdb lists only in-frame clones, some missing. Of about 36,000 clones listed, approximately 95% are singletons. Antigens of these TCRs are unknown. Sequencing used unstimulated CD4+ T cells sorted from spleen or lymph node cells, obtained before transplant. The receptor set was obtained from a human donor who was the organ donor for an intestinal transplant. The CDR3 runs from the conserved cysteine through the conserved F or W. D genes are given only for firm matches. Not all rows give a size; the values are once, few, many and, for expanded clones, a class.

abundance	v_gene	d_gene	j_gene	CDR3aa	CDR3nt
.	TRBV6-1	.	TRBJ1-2	CATRRDTNYGYTF	TGTGCCACCCGGAGGGATACTAACTATGGCTACACCTTC
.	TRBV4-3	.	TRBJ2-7	CASSQDTTGFYEQYF	TGCGCCAGCAGCCAGGATACTACAGGATTCTACGAGCAGTACTTC
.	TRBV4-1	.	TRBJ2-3	CASSRLPTDTQYF	TGCGCCAGCAGCCGCCTTCCCACAGATACGCAGTATTTT
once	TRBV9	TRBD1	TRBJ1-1	CASSPRQGAMNTEAFF	TGTGCCAGCAGCCCCCGTCAGGGGGCCATGAACACTGAAGCTTTCTTT
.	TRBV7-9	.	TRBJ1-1	CASSLGTVNTEAFF	TGTGCCAGCAGCTTAGGGACAGTGAACACTGAAGCTTTCTTT
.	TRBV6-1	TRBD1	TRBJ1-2	CASSPWDRGADGYTF	TGTGCCAGCAGTCCATGGGACAGGGGGGCGGATGGCTACACCTTC
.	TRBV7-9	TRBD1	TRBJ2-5	CASSPKGQGTETQYF	TGTGCCAGCAGCCCTAAAGGACAGGGTACGGAGACCCAGTACTTC
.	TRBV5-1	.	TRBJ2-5	CASSLEGRETQYF	TGCGCCAGCAGCTTGGAGGGGCGAGAGACCCAGTACTTC
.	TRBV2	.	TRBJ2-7	CASSESRVRNGEQYF	TGTGCCAGCAGTGAATCGAGGGTTCGAAACGGCGAGCAGTACTTC
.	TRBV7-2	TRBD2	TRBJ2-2	CASSLVGTSRNTGELFF	TGTGCCAGCAGCTTAGTAGGGACTAGCAGAAACACCGGGGAGCTGTTTTTT